The 24 T cell receptor beta chains below were found in one sample sequenced in a study of graft-versus-host responses after intestinal transplantation (dated by TCRdb to the early 2020s). Receptor libraries were prepared by the immunoSEQ multiplex PCR assay. The immuneACCESS repertoire file appears here via TCRdb, limited to in-frame rearrangements. These files lack a portion of the clones; in checked studies, under half of the deficit traces to unresolved V genes, and the cause of the others is not known. The sample table records about 98,000 clones; about 82% of these occur just once. Around 1.4% of the sample belongs to the ten largest clones. The sequencing used PBMCs, collected 255 days after intestinal transplant. These receptors all come from a human patient who received an intestinal transplant, so some T cells may come from the graft donor.

The chain recombines TRBV5-6 with TRBJ1-1; D not certain. This CDR3 comprises 13 residues. Germline-derived CDR1 and CDR2 are SGHDT and YYEEEE. V lost 4 bases and J 0 bases, leaving 7 bases between the germline ends. The CDR3 DNA reads TGTGCCAGCAGCGCCGACTTGAACACTGAAGCTTTCTTT. Its translation is CASSADLNTEAFF.

This sequence joins TRBV7-2 and TRBJ2-1; 12 bases map to TRBD2. With V trimmed by 5 bases and J by 2 bases, 7 bases remained unmatched. This CDR3 is built from 17 residues. Germline values: CDR1 SGHTA, CDR2 FQGNSA. CDR3 DNA sequence: TGTGCCAGCAGCCTCCGGACTAGCGGGATGCCCTACAATGAGCAGTTCTTC. Its protein is CASSLRTSGMPYNEQFF. The variable domain in full, with the rest retrieved from reference TRBV7-2 and TRBJ2-1, is GAGVSQSPSNKVTEKGKDVELRCDPISGHTALYWYRQSLGQGLEFLIYFQGNSAPDKSGLPSDRFSAERTGGSVSTLTIQRTQQEDSAVYLCASSLRTSGMPYNEQFFGPGTRLTVL.

V is TRBV27 and J is TRBJ2-7, with TRBD2 matching over 11 bases. CDR1 is MNHEY, CDR2 SMNVEV, per germline (reference sequence). V gave up 7 bases and J gave up 5 bases; unmatched junction bases: 10. This CDR3 is 15 amino acids long. The DNA for the CDR3 is TGTGCCAGCATAAAGCTAGCGGGAGGCTTTCACGAGCAGTACTTC. It specifies CASIKLAGGFHEQYF.

The J gene is TRBJ2-1, the V gene TRBV4-2; 9 bases are shared with TRBD1. Looked up from germline, CDR1 is LGHNA and CDR2 is YNFKEQ. V shed 0 bases and J 7 bases; nucleotides not matched to a gene: 7. The CDR3 has 16 residues. The CDR3 sequence is CASSQEEATGGNEQFF. In DNA, the CDR3 is TGTGCCAGCAGCCAAGAAGAGGCGACAGGGGGAAATGAGCAGTTCTTC.

The V call is TRBV6-5, the J call TRBJ2-7; TRBD1 matches 8 bases. Germline assignment: CDR1 MNHEY and CDR2 SVGAGI. This CDR3 has 14 amino acids. Trimming removed 2 bases from V and 2 bases from J; junction bases left unmatched: 2. CDR3 protein: CASSYGTGTYEQYF. CDR3 DNA sequence: TGTGCCAGCAGTTACGGGACAGGCACCTACGAGCAGTACTTC.

This chain joins TRBV12-1 and TRBJ2-7. TRBV12-1 is tagged as a pseudogene. The CDR3 is 10 amino acids. Written as DNA, the CDR3 is TGTGCCAGCAGTTCCTCGGGGCAGTACGTC. Amino acid sequence: CASSSSGQYV.

The rearrangement joins TRBV11-1 to TRBJ2-1; 9 positions match TRBD2. J gave up 6 bases and V 4 bases, and 10 bases lay outside the gene matches. Germline V gene lookup returns CDR1 SGHAT and CDR2 FQDESV (reference sequence). This CDR3 comprises 16 residues. The CDR3 sequence is CASSSQGAGGSNEQFF. In nucleotides, the CDR3 is TGTGCCAGCAGCTCCCAGGGAGCGGGGGGTTCCAATGAGCAGTTCTTC.

V and J are TRBV5-1 and TRBJ2-3; TRBD2 matches at 8 bases. Germline V CDR1 and CDR2: SGHRS, YFSETQ. V dropped 3 bases and J dropped 5; count of bases not matched to a gene: 11. The CDR3 runs to 16 residues. DNA of the CDR3: TGCGCCAGCAGCTCTAGGGCGGGAGGTTCTCGAGATACGCAGTATTTT. It codes for CASSSRAGGSRDTQYF.

This clone was observed once. The gene calls are TRBV7-9 and TRBJ2-4, with D possibly being TRBD2 (6 bases). Germline values: CDR1 SEHNR, CDR2 FQNEAQ (reference sequence). This CDR3 contains 19 residues. Trimming cost V 1 base and J 2 bases, with 21 bases left between them. CDR3 amino acids: CASSLVWDPPAGTKNIQYF. CDR3 coding DNA: TGTGCCAGCAGCTTAGTATGGGACCCCCCCGCGGGAACCAAAAACATTCAGTACTTC.

V is TRBV11-1 and J is TRBJ1-1, with D perhaps TRBD1 (5 bases). Germline CDR1 and CDR2: SGHAT and FQDESV (reference sequence). V dropped 4 bases and J dropped 1 base, with 13 bases sitting between them. The CDR3 is 15 residues long. This chain's CDR3 is CASSSMEGANTEAFF. The CDR3 DNA sequence: TGTGCCAGCAGCTCAATGGAAGGGGCGAACACTGAAGCTTTCTTT. Using reference TRBV11-1 and TRBJ1-1 for the parts outside the CDR3, the full variable domain is EAEVAQSPRYKITEKSQAVAFWCDPISGHATLYWYRQILGQGPELLVQFQDESVVDDSQLPKDRFSAERLKGVDSTLKIQPAELGDSAMYLCASSSMEGANTEAFFGQGTRLTVV.

V and J are TRBV27 and TRBJ2-1; D not resolved. Germline V gene sequence: CDR1 MNHEY, CDR2 SMNVEV (reference sequence). This CDR3 region has 17 residues. The ends were cut back, 2 bases at V and 6 bases at J, with 20 bases in the middle. CDR3 sequence (DNA): TGTGCCAGCAGTTTAAGGCTTCGGGCAGGTGAGAGCAATGAGCAGTTCTTC. It encodes CASSLRLRAGESNEQFF.

The chain carries TRBV5-1 and TRBJ1-1; D unclear. CDR1 is SGHRS and CDR2 is YFSETQ in the germline V gene. CDR3 length equals 13 residues. Trimming took 4 bases from V and 1 from J, leaving 8 bases between them. In DNA, the CDR3 is TGCGCCAGCAGCACCTATAAGAACACTGAAGCTTTCTTT. This encodes CASSTYKNTEAFF.

The CDR3 loop is CASSELAHSNQPQHF. For the CDR3, the DNA is TGTGCCAGCAGTGAATTGGCCCATAGCAATCAGCCCCAGCATTTT. The rearrangement joins TRBV2 to TRBJ1-5; D not resolved. Per the germline V gene, CDR1 is SNHLY and CDR2 is FYNNEI. This CDR3 is 15 amino acids long. V shed 2 bases and J shed 0 bases, with 8 bases lying between them. Filled out from reference TRBV2 and TRBJ1-5, the complete variable domain reads EPEVTQTPSHQVTQMGQEVILRCVPISNHLYFYWYRQILGQKVEFLVSFYNNEISEKSEIFDDQFSVERPDGSNFTLKIRSTKLEDSAMYFCASSELAHSNQPQHFGDGTRLSIL.

This chain links TRBV30 with TRBJ1-1; D gene ambiguous. The CDR3 consists of 14 residues. Deletions cut 0 bases from V and 3 bases from J, with 11 bases between. Germline CDR1 and CDR2: GTSNPN and SVGIG (reference sequence). DNA for the CDR3: TGTGCCTGGAGTGTCCTTAGGATGCACACTGAAGCTTTCTTT. Translating gives CAWSVLRMHTEAFF.

The genes are TRBV28 and TRBJ2-7, with TRBD2 matching 12 bases. This CDR3 spans 16 amino acids. After removal of 7 bases from V and 4 bases from J, the junction contained 11 bases not matched to a gene. From germline, CDR1 is MDHEN and CDR2 SYDVKM. The CDR3 loop is CASTPGGLAGGYEQYF. The CDR3 DNA reads TGTGCCAGCACCCCGGGGGGTCTAGCGGGAGGGTACGAGCAGTACTTC.

The chain carries TRBV9 and TRBJ1-6; D perhaps matches TRBD1 (5 bases). V was trimmed by 1 base and J by 4 bases, leaving 9 bases between them. Germline V gene lookup returns CDR1 SGDLS and CDR2 YYNGEE. This CDR3 region has 15 residues. CDR3: CASSVSQGYNSPLHF. CDR3 coding DNA: TGTGCCAGCAGCGTATCCCAGGGTTATAATTCACCCCTCCACTTT.

The chain is built from TRBV7-2 and TRBJ2-6, with TRBD2 matching 7 bases. The V gene's germline CDR1 is SGHTA and CDR2 FQGNSA. Losses at the gene ends were 3 bases for V and 2 bases for J; bases not matched to a gene: 1. The CDR3 has 15 residues. The CDR3 region is CASSFGGAGANVLTF. DNA for the CDR3: TGTGCCAGCAGCTTTGGGGGGGCTGGGGCCAACGTCCTGACTTTC.

A single count supports this clone. The V call is TRBV5-4, the J call TRBJ1-1, with TRBD1 matching over 7 bases. Germline V gene data show CDR1 as SGHNT and CDR2 as YYREEE (reference sequence). After removal of 2 bases from V and 3 bases from J, the junction contained 4 bases not matched to a gene. This CDR3 comprises 14 residues. CDR3 in DNA: TGTGCCAGCAGCTTTTCAGGGGGGGACACTGAAGCTTTCTTT. Translating it yields CASSFSGGDTEAFF.

The gene calls are TRBV5-6 and TRBJ2-7; D might be TRBD1 (6 bases). CDR1 is SGHDT, CDR2 YYEEEE, per germline. Trimming pared 6 bases from V and 1 base from J, leaving 11 bases between. The CDR3 has 13 amino acids. This CDR3 is CASTNRASYEQYV. The CDR3 coding sequence is TGTGCCAGCACGAACAGGGCTTCCTACGAGCAGTACGTC.

This rearrangement joins TRBV28 to TRBJ2-1; no clear D gene. The V and J ends lost 6 bases and 0 bases respectively, with 12 bases between them. Germline V lookup: CDR1 MDHEN, CDR2 SYDVKM. The CDR3 runs 15 residues. The CDR3 reads CASSRVASSYNEQFF. The DNA of the CDR3 is TGTGCCAGCAGCCGGGTAGCTAGCTCCTACAATGAGCAGTTCTTC.

The chain recombines TRBV19 with TRBJ1-1, with 9 bases aligning to TRBD1. The trim removed 4 bases at V and 4 bases at J, leaving 7 bases unmatched. The CDR3 runs to 15 residues. The germline V gene has CDR1 LNHDA and CDR2 SQIVND (reference sequence). CDR3 sequence reads: CASSSPGQGSTEAFF. CDR3 nucleotide sequence: TGTGCCAGTAGTAGCCCCGGACAGGGGAGCACTGAAGCTTTCTTT.

The J gene is TRBJ1-1, the V gene TRBV4-1; D remains unclear. This CDR3 is built from 18 residues. Germline CDR1 is MGHRA and CDR2 is YSYEKL. V was pared by 3 bases and J by 3 bases, with 23 bases between. The CDR3 here is CASSHEKGRSSADTEAFF. The CDR3 coding sequence is TGCGCCAGCAGCCACGAGAAGGGCAGGTCCTCTGCTGACACTGAAGCTTTCTTT.

The V and J genes are TRBV4-3 and TRBJ1-3; the D gene is possibly TRBD1 (6 bases). The CDR3 is made up of 16 amino acids. Germline loops: CDR1 LGHNA, CDR2 YSLEER. The V end lost 0 bases, the J end lost 3 bases, and 12 bases lay between the germline ends. The CDR3 sequence: CASSQDSRGLGNTIYF. CDR3 nucleotide sequence: TGCGCCAGCAGCCAAGATTCCAGGGGACTTGGAAACACCATATATTTT.

V gene TRBV18 combines with J gene TRBJ2-7; D perhaps matches TRBD2 (5 bases). This CDR3 has 14 amino acids. The V gene lost 1 base and the J gene lost 0 bases, with 7 bases spanning the gap. The germline V gene has CDR1 KGHSH and CDR2 LQKENI. In DNA form, the CDR3 reads TGTGCCAGCTCACCACAGCGGATCTCCTACGAGCAGTACTTC. It encodes CASSPQRISYEQYF.